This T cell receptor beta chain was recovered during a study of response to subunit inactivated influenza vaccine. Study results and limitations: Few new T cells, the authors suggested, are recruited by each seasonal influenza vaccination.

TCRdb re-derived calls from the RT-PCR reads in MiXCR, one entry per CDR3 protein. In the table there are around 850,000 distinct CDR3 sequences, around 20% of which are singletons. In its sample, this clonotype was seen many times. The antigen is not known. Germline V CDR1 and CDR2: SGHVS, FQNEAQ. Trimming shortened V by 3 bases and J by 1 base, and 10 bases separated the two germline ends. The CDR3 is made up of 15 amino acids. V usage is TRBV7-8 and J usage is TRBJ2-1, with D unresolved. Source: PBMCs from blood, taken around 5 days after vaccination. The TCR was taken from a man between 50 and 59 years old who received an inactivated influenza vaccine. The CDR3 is CASSFEGKSYNEQFF. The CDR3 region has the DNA TGTGCCAGCAGCTTCGAAGGAAAGTCCTACAATGAGCAGTTCTTC.